These T cell receptor beta chains were read from a single sample in a study of blood T cells in healthy people across ages. A single record per CDR3 protein comes from TCRdb applying MiXCR to the 5' RACE reads. The repertoire holds fewer than 1,200,000 distinct CDR3 sequences, roughly a quarter seen once, with about 0.72% in the top ten. These same data were also listed under a study on T cells of mothers and their children.

What was sequenced was blood. These receptors originate from a girl aged 2-9 years in good health. Each CDR3 is given with its conserved first and last residue. D genes are given only for firm matches. Not all rows give a size; the values are once, few, many and, for expanded clones, a class.

abundance	d_gene	v_gene	len	j_gene	CDR3aa	CDR3nt
few	NA	TRBV15	14	TRBJ1-4	CATSRVDTNEKLFF	TGTGCCACCAGCAGGGTAGACACGAATGAAAAACTGTTTTTT
NA	NA	TRBV29-1	12	TRBJ2-1	CSAGGDYNEQFF	TGCAGCGCTGGGGGAGACTACAATGAGCAGTTCTTC
few	NA	TRBV28	15	TRBJ2-4	CASSLHGEAKNIQYF	TGTGCCAGCAGTTTACATGGGGAGGCCAAAAACATTCAGTACTTC
NA	NA	TRBV6-5	13	TRBJ2-5	CASSGWTQETQYF	TGTGCCAGCAGTGGGTGGACTCAAGAGACCCAGTACTTC
NA	NA	TRBV13	14	TRBJ1-2	CASSVTATNYGYTF	TGTGCCAGCAGCGTTACAGCCACAAACTATGGCTACACCTTC
few	TRBD2	TRBV7-2	18	TRBJ2-7	CASSSTPGLAYYSYEQYF	TGTGCCAGCAGCTCTACTCCGGGACTAGCCTACTACTCCTACGAGCAGTACTTC
NA	NA	TRBV29-1	12	TRBJ2-7	CSVDTGTYEQYF	TGCAGCGTTGATACGGGTACCTACGAGCAGTACTTC
NA	NA	TRBV20-1	11	TRBJ2-1	CSALVRNEQFF	TGCAGTGCTCTGGTAAGGAATGAGCAGTTCTTC
NA	NA	TRBV5-1	14	TRBJ2-3	CASSFGLRTDTQYF	TGCGCCAGCAGCTTCGGTTTGCGCACAGATACGCAGTATTTT
NA	TRBD2	TRBV7-8	19	TRBJ2-7	CASSFAGLAGGPGGYEQYF	TGTGCCAGCAGTTTTGCCGGACTAGCGGGAGGGCCGGGGGGGTACGAGCAGTACTTC
NA	NA	TRBV9	15	TRBJ2-1	CANSVRREVNNEQFF	TGTGCCAACAGCGTGCGCAGGGAAGTAAACAATGAGCAGTTCTTC
NA	NA	TRBV7-8	16	TRBJ2-5	CASSPPPGTPQETQYF	TGTGCCAGCAGCCCCCCGCCCGGGACACCTCAAGAGACCCAGTACTTC
NA	NA	TRBV12-5	14	TRBJ2-3	CASGPSVSTDTQYF	TGTGCTAGTGGTCCTTCCGTCAGCACAGATACGCAGTATTTT
NA	NA	TRBV29-1	12	TRBJ2-7	CSVAVHTSEQYF	TGCAGCGTGGCGGTTCATACCTCCGAGCAGTACTTC
few	NA	TRBV5-6	16	TRBJ2-7	CASSPLTGRELYEQYF	TGTGCCAGCTCCCCCTTAACAGGGAGGGAACTCTACGAGCAGTACTTC
few	NA	TRBV6-5	15	TRBJ2-2	CASSSNTEGGGELFF	TGTGCCAGCAGTTCAAACACCGAGGGCGGCGGGGAGCTGTTTTTT
once	NA	TRBV3-1	13	TRBJ2-5	CASSQASLRYWFF	TGTGCCAGCAGCCAAGCTAGCTTACGGTATTGGTTCTTC
NA	NA	TRBV3-1	12	TRBJ1-6	CASSRGGTPLHF	TGTGCCAGCAGTCGAGGGGGAACACCCCTCCACTTT
NA	NA	TRBV5-5	16	TRBJ2-5	CASSLGSQASLGTQYF	TGTGCCAGCAGCTTGGGTTCCCAGGCTTCCCTGGGGACCCAGTACTTC
many	NA	TRBV2	15	TRBJ2-3	CASSWTASSTDTQYF	TGTGCCAGCAGTTGGACGGCCTCTAGCACAGATACGCAGTATTTT
NA	TRBD2	TRBV6-6	15	TRBJ2-1	CASSYWGEGRNEQFF	TGTGCCAGCAGTTACTGGGGGGAGGGCCGGAATGAGCAGTTCTTC
few	TRBD1	TRBV13	14	TRBJ2-7	CASSSRDSSHEQYF	TGTGCCAGCAGCTCCCGGGACAGTAGCCACGAGCAGTACTTC
few	TRBD2	TRBV12-5	16	TRBJ2-1	CASGLVLAASYNEQFF	TGTGCTAGTGGTTTGGTTCTAGCGGCCTCCTACAATGAGCAGTTCTTC
NA	NA	TRBV5-6	14	TRBJ2-7	CASSDQGGSYEQYF	TGTGCCAGCAGCGACCAAGGGGGCTCCTACGAGCAGTACTTC
few	NA	TRBV5-8	17	TRBJ1-4	CASSLSRRSPSNEKLFF	TGTGCCAGCAGCTTGTCGCGCAGAAGCCCCTCTAATGAAAAACTGTTTTTT
NA	TRBD2	TRBV5-6	18	TRBJ2-3	CASSSFSGDRIFTDTQYF	TGTGCCAGCAGCTCCTTTAGCGGGGACCGGATCTTTACAGATACGCAGTATTTT
NA	NA	TRBV27	13	TRBJ1-2	CASSFMGVRGYTF	TGTGCCAGCAGTTTTATGGGGGTCCGTGGCTACACCTTC
NA	TRBD1	TRBV29-1	16	TRBJ2-1	CSVVGARTGAWDEQFF	TGCAGCGTTGTTGGGGCCCGGACAGGTGCCTGGGATGAGCAGTTCTTC
NA	TRBD1	TRBV2	14	TRBJ2-1	CASQRDRGPNEQFF	TGTGCCAGCCAGCGGGACAGGGGGCCCAATGAGCAGTTCTTC
many	TRBD1	TRBV7-9	13	TRBJ2-7	CASSSGQSYEQYF	TGTGCCAGCAGCTCGGGACAGTCCTACGAGCAGTACTTC
few	NA	TRBV28	17	TRBJ2-1	CASSFGGLGSPRNEQFF	TGTGCCAGCAGTTTTGGGGGTCTCGGGAGCCCTCGCAATGAGCAGTTCTTC
once	NA	TRBV4-2	12	TRBJ2-5	CASSQDWEYQYF	TGTGCCAGCAGCCAAGATTGGGAATACCAGTACTTC
NA	NA	TRBV27	15	TRBJ2-7	CASSNLETGLNEQYF	TGTGCCAGCAGTAACCTAGAGACAGGATTGAACGAGCAGTACTTC
NA	NA	TRBV12-3/TRBV12-4	18	TRBJ1-1	CASGSLRASNYKNTEAFF	TGTGCCAGCGGGTCCCTCCGGGCGTCCAACTACAAGAACACTGAAGCTTTCTTT
few	TRBD2	TRBV6-5	18	TRBJ2-2	CASSYRSGGASSTGELFF	TGTGCCAGCAGTTACCGAAGCGGGGGGGCATCAAGCACCGGGGAGCTGTTTTTT
few	TRBD2	TRBV12-5	15	TRBJ2-5	CASGKLALKQETQYF	TGTGCTAGTGGAAAACTAGCGCTCAAACAAGAGACCCAGTACTTC
many	NA	TRBV6-1	17	TRBJ2-1	CASSEWEADPGYNEQFF	TGTGCCAGCAGTGAATGGGAGGCAGACCCGGGGTACAATGAGCAGTTCTTC
NA	NA	TRBV7-2	15	TRBJ2-5	CASSSQIGLQETQYF	TGTGCCAGCAGCTCTCAAATCGGACTGCAAGAGACCCAGTACTTC
NA	NA	TRBV10-3	14	TRBJ2-5	CAISESMEGATQYF	TGTGCCATCAGTGAGTCGATGGAAGGGGCGACCCAGTACTTC
NA	TRBD1	TRBV4-2	14	TRBJ1-4	CASKIGQGNEKQFF	TGTGCCAGCAAAATCGGACAGGGGAATGAAAAACAGTTTTTT
NA	NA	TRBV7-8	14	TRBJ2-7	CASSVGSGGYEQYF	TGTGCCAGCAGCGTCGGGAGTGGGGGGTACGAGCAGTACTTC
NA	NA	TRBV12-3/TRBV12-4	14	TRBJ1-2	CASDSQGTLYGYTF	TGTGCCAGTGATTCACAGGGTACTCTCTATGGCTACACCTTC
few	TRBD2	TRBV12-3/TRBV12-4	14	TRBJ2-7	CASSLDGGGYEQYF	TGTGCCAGCAGTTTAGACGGGGGGGGGTACGAGCAGTACTTC
few	NA	TRBV5-1	16	TRBJ2-1	CASSLEGRLSLDEQFF	TGCGCCAGCAGCTTGGAGGGCCGTTTGTCACTCGATGAGCAGTTCTTC
few	TRBD1	TRBV11-1	14	TRBJ2-7	CASSHPDRDYEQYF	TGTGCCAGCAGCCACCCGGACAGGGACTACGAGCAGTACTTC
few	NA	TRBV6-1	14	TRBJ2-5	CASSNLGELETQYF	TGTGCCAGCAGTAATCTGGGGGAATTGGAGACCCAGTACTTC
NA	NA	TRBV2	13	TRBJ1-2	CASAENGIYGYTF	TGTGCCAGCGCGGAGAATGGAATCTATGGCTACACCTTC
few	TRBD1	TRBV6-6	16	TRBJ2-3	CASRPTSRGPTDTQYF	TGTGCCAGCAGACCTACGTCGAGGGGGCCAACGGATACGCAGTATTTT
NA	NA	TRBV29-1	13	TRBJ2-7	CSVEISGPYEQYF	TGCAGCGTTGAAATCTCCGGGCCCTACGAGCAGTACTTC
few	NA	TRBV11-2	13	TRBJ1-2	CASSPHAGYGYTF	TGTGCCAGCAGCCCCCACGCTGGGTATGGCTACACCTTC
few	NA	TRBV4-1	17	TRBJ1-6	CASSPQPSSSYNSPLHF	TGCGCCAGCAGCCCCCAGCCCTCGAGCTCCTATAATTCACCCCTCCACTTT
NA	TRBD1	TRBV4-1	16	TRBJ2-7	CASSQLRDSRFYEQYF	TGCGCCAGCAGCCAACTTCGGGACAGTCGTTTCTACGAGCAGTACTTC
few	TRBD1	TRBV5-1	14	TRBJ2-6	CASAGTAGANVLTF	TGCGCCAGCGCCGGGACAGCTGGGGCCAACGTCCTGACTTTC
few	NA	TRBV7-9	12	TRBJ1-2	CASSFWQVGYTF	TGTGCCAGCAGCTTTTGGCAGGTTGGCTACACCTTC
NA	NA	TRBV27	16	TRBJ1-1	CASSARDTSLSTEAFF	TGTGCCAGCAGTGCGCGGGACACCAGCCTGAGCACTGAAGCTTTCTTT
few	TRBD1	TRBV2	15	TRBJ1-4	CASSAGDRVNEKLFF	TGTGCCAGCAGTGCCGGGGACAGGGTTAATGAAAAACTGTTTTTT
NA	NA	TRBV2	14	TRBJ2-7	CASSDAGRRYEQYF	TGTGCCAGCAGTGACGCGGGGAGGAGGTACGAGCAGTACTTC